These T cell receptor beta chains were read from a single sample in a study of blood T cell repertoires in COVID-19. Produced via immunoSEQ multiplex PCR; TCRdb's table is partial and in-frame only. The profile shows 180,000 or so clones, about 85% of them singletons. Sequencing was performed on peripheral blood. These receptors all come from a person between 65 and 79 years old with COVID-19, enrolled during active disease. CDR3s include the opening cysteine and the closing phenylalanine or tryptophan. Each record gives: V gene, clone size, J gene, D gene, CDR3 protein, CDR3 DNA. The D gene is left open where the match is weak. Size values are once, few and many counts, or a class for expanded clones, and some rows have none.

V gene: TRBV19
clone size: -
J gene: TRBJ1-6
D gene: TRBD1
CDR3 protein: CASSRDRDRANSPLHF
CDR3 DNA: TGTGCCAGTAGTAGAGACCGGGACAGGGCCAATTCACCCCTCCACTTT

V gene: TRBV4-3
clone size: -
J gene: TRBJ1-1
D gene: TRBD1
CDR3 protein: CASSLTGQGEAFF
CDR3 DNA: TGCGCCAGCAGCCTAACGGGACAGGGGGAAGCTTTCTTT

V gene: TRBV7-2
clone size: -
J gene: TRBJ1-1
D gene: -
CDR3 protein: CASSLHGQNTEAFF
CDR3 DNA: TGTGCCAGCAGCTTACACGGACAGAACACTGAAGCTTTCTTT

V gene: TRBV4-3
clone size: -
J gene: TRBJ1-2
D gene: -
CDR3 protein: CASSQDWRGPYGYTF
CDR3 DNA: TGCGCCAGCAGCCAGGACTGGCGGGGGCCCTATGGCTACACCTTC

V gene: TRBV21-1
clone size: -
J gene: TRBJ2-1
D gene: -
CDR3 protein: CASSNRASGVFVNEQFF
CDR3 DNA: TGTGCCAGCAGCAACAGGGCTTCAGGCGTCTTCGTAAATGAGCAGTTCTTC

V gene: TRBV5-1
clone size: once
J gene: TRBJ2-2
D gene: -
CDR3 protein: CASSVQPGDGELFF
CDR3 DNA: TGCGCCAGCAGCGTACAACCCGGGGATGGGGAGCTGTTTTTT

V gene: TRBV11-2
clone size: -
J gene: TRBJ2-7
D gene: -
CDR3 protein: CASSLVARVKQYF
CDR3 DNA: TGTGCCAGCAGCTTAGTCGCCCGCGTTAAGCAGTACTTC

V gene: TRBV29-1
clone size: -
J gene: TRBJ2-1
D gene: TRBD2
CDR3 protein: CSVAPGGTLNEQFF
CDR3 DNA: TGCAGCGTTGCCCCGGGGGGGACCCTAAATGAGCAGTTCTTC

V gene: TRBV20-1
clone size: -
J gene: TRBJ1-4
D gene: -
CDR3 protein: CSARKGVKLFF
CDR3 DNA: TGCAGTGCTAGAAAAGGGGTAAAACTGTTTTTT

V gene: TRBV5-4
clone size: -
J gene: TRBJ2-7
D gene: -
CDR3 protein: CASSVDGGDYEQYF
CDR3 DNA: TGTGCCAGCAGCGTTGACGGCGGGGACTACGAGCAGTACTTC

V gene: TRBV11-3
clone size: -
J gene: TRBJ2-2
D gene: -
CDR3 protein: CASSLDQGTGELFF
CDR3 DNA: TGTGCCAGCAGCTTAGACCAGGGGACCGGGGAGCTGTTTTTT

V gene: TRBV21-1
clone size: -
J gene: TRBJ1-2
D gene: -
CDR3 protein: CASSSRRRANYGYTF
CDR3 DNA: TGTGCCAGCAGCTCACGACGGAGAGCTAACTATGGCTACACCTTC

V gene: TRBV23-1
clone size: -
J gene: TRBJ2-2
D gene: -
CDR3 protein: CASSLRHRERTGELFF
CDR3 DNA: TGCGCCAGCAGCCTACGGCACAGGGAACGCACCGGGGAGCTGTTTTTT

V gene: TRBV7-2
clone size: -
J gene: TRBJ1-2
D gene: TRBD1
CDR3 protein: CASKQGGRYGYTF
CDR3 DNA: TGTGCCAGCAAACAGGGGGGGAGGTATGGCTACACCTTC

V gene: TRBV5-6
clone size: -
J gene: TRBJ1-2
D gene: -
CDR3 protein: CASSDLVAGRTLGYTF
CDR3 DNA: TGTGCCAGCAGCGATCTCGTTGCAGGGCGAACCTTGGGCTACACCTTC

V gene: TRBV5-4
clone size: -
J gene: TRBJ2-7
D gene: TRBD2
CDR3 protein: CASSQKSGAVGYEQYF
CDR3 DNA: TGTGCCAGCAGCCAAAAAAGCGGGGCAGTGGGCTACGAGCAGTACTTC

V gene: TRBV5-5
clone size: -
J gene: TRBJ1-4
D gene: -
CDR3 protein: CASRGGGTEKLFF
CDR3 DNA: TGTGCCAGCAGGGGGGGAGGAACTGAAAAACTGTTTTTT

V gene: TRBV11-2
clone size: few
J gene: TRBJ1-1
D gene: -
CDR3 protein: CASRRSPFLFSLREAFF
CDR3 DNA: TGTGCCAGCAGGCGCAGCCCGTTTTTGTTCTCTCTCAGGGAAGCTTTCTTT

V gene: TRBV28
clone size: -
J gene: TRBJ1-4
D gene: TRBD1
CDR3 protein: CASSSRTGLNEKLFF
CDR3 DNA: TGTGCCAGCAGTTCCAGGACAGGGCTAAATGAAAAACTGTTTTTT

V gene: TRBV5-6
clone size: -
J gene: TRBJ2-1
D gene: TRBD1
CDR3 protein: CASSAWNRGLYNEQFF
CDR3 DNA: TGTGCCAGCAGCGCTTGGAACAGGGGGTTATACAATGAGCAGTTCTTC

V gene: TRBV15
clone size: -
J gene: TRBJ2-3
D gene: TRBD2
CDR3 protein: CATSKETSGSGTSTDTQYF
CDR3 DNA: TGTGCCACCAGCAAAGAGACTAGCGGGAGCGGAACTAGCACAGATACGCAGTATTTT

V gene: TRBV6-2/TRBV6-3
clone size: -
J gene: TRBJ1-1
D gene: -
CDR3 protein: CASSLFGGEKAFF
CDR3 DNA: TGTGCCAGCAGTTTATTCGGAGGGGAAAAAGCTTTCTTT

V gene: TRBV28
clone size: -
J gene: TRBJ2-4
D gene: TRBD1
CDR3 protein: CASSPQGVGNIQYF
CDR3 DNA: TGTGCCAGCAGTCCTCAGGGGGTGGGAAACATTCAGTACTTC

V gene: TRBV24-1
clone size: once
J gene: TRBJ1-2
D gene: -
CDR3 protein: CATSDPGESGGYTF
CDR3 DNA: TGTGCCACCAGTGATCCAGGGGAGTCGGGCGGCTACACCTTC

V gene: TRBV19
clone size: -
J gene: TRBJ1-5
D gene: TRBD1
CDR3 protein: CASSPRQGAGNQPQHF
CDR3 DNA: TGTGCCAGTAGTCCGAGACAGGGCGCGGGTAATCAGCCCCAGCATTTT

V gene: TRBV2
clone size: -
J gene: TRBJ1-1
D gene: -
CDR3 protein: CASTYDITEAFF
CDR3 DNA: TGTGCCAGCACCTATGACATCACTGAAGCTTTCTTT

V gene: TRBV5-1
clone size: -
J gene: TRBJ2-2
D gene: -
CDR3 protein: CASSLSGATGELFF
CDR3 DNA: TGCGCCAGCAGCTTATCAGGCGCCACCGGGGAGCTGTTTTTT

V gene: TRBV7-2
clone size: -
J gene: TRBJ1-2
D gene: -
CDR3 protein: CASSSPPGGAVGYTF
CDR3 DNA: TGTGCCAGCAGCTCCCCCCCTGGGGGGGCGGTGGGCTACACCTTC

V gene: TRBV28
clone size: -
J gene: TRBJ1-2
D gene: TRBD1
CDR3 protein: CASSRGQGYGYTF
CDR3 DNA: TGTGCCAGCAGCAGGGGACAGGGCTATGGCTACACCTTC

V gene: TRBV7-2
clone size: -
J gene: TRBJ2-3
D gene: -
CDR3 protein: CASSLVASDTQYF
CDR3 DNA: TGTGCCAGCAGCTTAGTGGCCTCAGATACGCAGTATTTT

V gene: TRBV9
clone size: -
J gene: TRBJ1-2
D gene: TRBD1
CDR3 protein: CASSADNRGGYGYTF
CDR3 DNA: TGTGCCAGCAGCGCGGATAACAGGGGCGGCTATGGCTACACCTTC

V gene: TRBV7-6
clone size: -
J gene: TRBJ1-1
D gene: -
CDR3 protein: CASSARAGGYTEAFF
CDR3 DNA: TGTGCCAGCTCAGCCAGGGCAGGCGGATACACTGAAGCTTTCTTT

V gene: TRBV7-8
clone size: -
J gene: TRBJ2-7
D gene: TRBD1
CDR3 protein: CASSSPRTGLDEQYF
CDR3 DNA: TGTGCCAGCAGCTCCCCGCGGACAGGGCTCGACGAGCAGTACTTC

V gene: TRBV28
clone size: -
J gene: TRBJ1-5
D gene: TRBD1
CDR3 protein: CASSLRTGLGQPQHF
CDR3 DNA: TGTGCCAGCAGTTTAAGGACAGGGCTAGGTCAGCCCCAGCATTTT

V gene: TRBV21-1
clone size: -
J gene: TRBJ1-3
D gene: -
CDR3 protein: CASSPGEIF
CDR3 DNA: TGTGCCAGCAGTCCAGGGGAGATATTT